These 27 T cell receptor beta chains were all obtained from the same sample, sequenced in a study of tumor and adjacent non-tumor tissue in lung cancer. The template was RNA from unsorted bulk tissue. The library came from three nested PCR rounds adapted from ARM-PCR protocols. TCRdb re-called the multiplex PCR reads with MiXCR, one entry per CDR3 protein. The sample contains tens of thousands of distinct CDR3 sequences, just under 60% of which appear only once. Input material: lung tumor tissue. The receptors come from a man aged 50 to 60 with non-small cell lung cancer.

In the case of this clonotype: Germline and junction disagree at one end, which may indicate a read error. The rearrangement uses TRBV5-6 and TRBJ2-2; D gene uncertain. Germline V gene data show CDR1 as SGHDT and CDR2 as YYEEEE. The CDR3 consists of 13 residues. The DNA of the CDR3 is TGTGCCAGCAACTTGGGTCGCCCCGGGGAGCTGTTTTTT. Protein sequence: CASNLGRPGELFF.

The chain's CDR3 is CSARQVDYGYTF. In DNA form, the CDR3 reads TGCAGTGCTAGACAGGTCGACTATGGCTACACCTTC. The genes are TRBV20-1 and TRBJ1-2; D uncertain. Germline CDR1 and CDR2: DFQATT and SNEGSKA (reference sequence). With 2 bases removed from V and 3 bases from J, the gap between germline ends came to 7 bases. CDR3 length equals 12 residues.

J is TRBJ2-1 and V is TRBV11-3, with D perhaps TRBD2 (5 bases). The germline V gene has CDR1 SGHNT and CDR2 YENEEA. V lost 4 bases and J 8 bases, leaving 12 bases between the germline ends. The CDR3 contains 13 residues. The CDR3 protein is CASSSSYSDEQFF. The CDR3 DNA follows: TGTGCCAGCAGCTCTAGCTACAGTGATGAGCAGTTCTTC. Based on the CDR3 plus reference TRBV11-3 and TRBJ2-1, the full variable domain is EAGVVQSPRYKIIEKKQPVAFWCNPISGHNTLYWYLQNLGQGPELLIRYENEEAVDDSQLPKDRFSAERLKGVDSTLKIQPAELGDSAVYLCASSSSYSDEQFFGPGTRLTVL.

On this clonotype itself: A much larger clone lies one base from this, so it may be a read error. The chain recombines TRBV6-2 or TRBV6-3 with TRBJ2-3; D may be TRBD1 (6 bases). CDR3 length: 15 amino acids. CDR1 and CDR2 (germline): MNHEY, SVGEGT. V lost 6 bases and J lost 0, with 13 bases in between. The CDR3 sequence is CASRSGQPSTDTQYF. The CDR3 DNA reads TGTGCCAGCAGGTCGGGACAACCTAGCACAGATACGCAGTATTTT.

This clonotype occurred a few times. The germline gene is not matched at one end of the junction; a read error may be the cause. The chain has TRBV7-9 and TRBJ1-1; D is undetermined. The V gene's germline CDR1 is SEHNR and CDR2 FQNEAQ (reference sequence). The CDR3 loop spans 14 amino acids. The CDR3 sequence: CASSREVLNSEAFF. CDR3 sequence (DNA): TGTGCCAGCAGCCGAGAGGTCTTGAACAGTGAAGCTTTCTTT.

This clonotype was detected only a few times. V usage is TRBV28 and J usage is TRBJ2-7; D possibly uses TRBD1 or TRBD2 (5 bases each). Trimming stripped 5 bases from V and 0 bases from J, with 14 bases between. Germline V gene sequence: CDR1 MDHEN, CDR2 SYDVKM. The CDR3 runs to 15 residues. The CDR3 DNA sequence: TGTGCCAGCAGTCTCCTCGGGACGGACTCCTACGAGCAGTACTTC. It codes for CASSLLGTDSYEQYF.

This clonotype was seen only once. This sequence may be a read error, since a much larger clone differs from it by one base. J is TRBJ2-1 and V is TRBV10-1, with 11 bases lining up with TRBD1. The CDR3 covers 15 residues. With V trimmed by 3 bases and J by 10 bases, 8 bases remained unmatched. Germline CDR1 WNHNN, CDR2 SYGVQD (reference sequence). The CDR3 nucleotides read TGCGCCAGCAGTGATCCGGGACAGGGGGTTTGGGAGCAGTTCTTC. This codes for CASSDPGQGVWEQFF.

Regarding this clonotype: A junction end diverges from the germline sequence, so it may reflect a read error. In DNA, the CDR3 is TGTGCCAGCAGAGCATCCCTAGGGAGAGTCCATGGCTACACATTC. It is translated as CASRASLGRVHGYTF. The chain carries TRBV6-2 or TRBV6-3 and TRBJ1-2; D remains ambiguous. CDR1 and CDR2 from the germline V gene are MNHEY and SVGEGT. This CDR3 has 15 amino acids.

To note about this clonotype: The germline gene is not matched at one end of the junction; a read error may be the cause. V and J are TRBV13 and TRBJ2-6, with a weak D call TRBD1 (6 bases). Germline values: CDR1 PRHDT, CDR2 FYEKMQ (reference sequence). This CDR3 spans 18 amino acids. This CDR3 is CASSSTYFRGFGASVLTF. In nucleotides, the CDR3 is TGTGCCAGCAGTTCCACTTACTTCAGGGGATTCGGGGCCAGCGTCCTGACTTTC.

This clonotype was seen repeatedly, ten times or more. This chain links TRBV10-3 with TRBJ2-4, with D perhaps being TRBD1 or TRBD2 (6 bases each). This CDR3 has 15 amino acids. Trimming cost V 4 bases and J 0 bases, with 10 bases left between them. Germline V gene lookup returns CDR1 ENHRY and CDR2 SYGVKD. The DNA for the CDR3 is TGTGCCATCAGTGCCGGGGGCATAGCCAAAAACATTCAGTACTTC. It yields the protein CAISAGGIAKNIQYF.

Note on this clonotype: One end of the junction fails to match germline, which may point to a read error. V gene TRBV7-9 combines with J gene TRBJ1-6; no firm D call. CDR3 size: 17 residues. CDR1 is SEHNR, CDR2 FQNEAQ, per germline (reference sequence). The CDR3 region is CANSLEGQVPLNSLLHF. The CDR3 DNA reads as TGTGCCAACAGCTTAGAGGGCCAAGTCCCTCTTAATTCACTCCTCCACTTT.

This clonotype is labeled medium-sized. The rearrangement uses TRBV11-2 and TRBJ2-1, with D possibly TRBD1 on 6 matching bases. The CDR3 is made up of 12 amino acids. The germline V gene encodes CDR1 SGHAT and CDR2 FQNNGV. V was clipped by 5 bases and J by 7 bases, with 9 bases between them. For the CDR3, the DNA is TGTGCCAGCAGCCCCCAGGGGAATGAGCAGTTCTTC. Translation gives CASSPQGNEQFF.

To note about this clonotype: Being one base from a much bigger clone, this may be a read error. In DNA, the CDR3 is TGCAGTGCTAGGGCCGGGACTACCAGCAATGAGCAGTTCTTC. Amino acids: CSARAGTTSNEQFF. This rearrangement joins TRBV20-1 to TRBJ2-1, with 7 bases fitting TRBD2. The CDR3 contains 14 residues. Germline-derived CDR1 and CDR2 are DFQATT and SNEGSKA (reference sequence). V lost 3 bases to trimming and J lost 6 bases; unmatched junction nucleotides: 8.

As concerns this clonotype: A read error may be the cause here, since a much bigger clone is one base away. The rearrangement joins TRBV6-6 to TRBJ2-6, with 10 bases aligning to TRBD1. The CDR3 sequence is 18 residues long. CDR1 MNHNY and CDR2 SVGAGI come from the germline V gene (reference sequence). CDR3 coding DNA: TGTGCCAGCAGTCGGACAGGGGGTCCCCTTTCTGGGGCCAACGTCCTGAGTTTC. Translated, it gives CASSRTGGPLSGANVLSF.

This clonotype was picked up many times. This chain uses TRBV7-9 with TRBJ2-1, with a possible D match to TRBD1 (6 bases). The germline V gene has CDR1 SEHNR and CDR2 FQNEAQ (reference sequence). Trimming removed 0 bases from V and 4 bases from J, with 13 bases in between. CDR3 length: 16 amino acids. The CDR3 nucleotides read TGTGCCAGCAGCTTAGCGGGGACATCAGTGTACAATGAGCAGTTCTTC. It is translated as CASSLAGTSVYNEQFF.

Worth noting for this clonotype: Lacking the conserved final phenylalanine or tryptophan, this CDR3 likely reflects a read error. The V and J genes are TRBV6-5 and TRBJ2-7, with 7 bases fitting TRBD1. The germline gives CDR1 MNHEY, CDR2 SVGAGI. The CDR3 runs to 14 residues. J was trimmed by 3 bases and V by 2 bases; bases with no gene match: 4. The CDR3 DNA reads TGTGCCAGCAGTTACGATAGACAGGGCTACGAGCAGTACCTC. Its translation is CASSYDRQGYEQYL.

The chain is built from TRBV6-5 and TRBJ2-1; D tentatively reads TRBD1 or TRBD2 (5 bases each). V lost 6 bases to trimming and J lost 7 bases, with 16 bases between them. This CDR3 has 14 residues. Looked up from germline, CDR1 is MNHEY and CDR2 is SVGAGI. Written as DNA, the CDR3 is TGTGCCAGCAGGGTGAGGGGTTACTATAATGAGCAGTTCTTC. It codes for CASRVRGYYNEQFF.

Turning to this clonotype: This sequence may be a read error, since a much larger clone differs from it by one base. The chain joins TRBV7-3 to TRBJ2-3; no definite D call. The CDR3 is made up of 13 amino acids. The V gene lost 8 bases and the J gene lost 6 bases, with 15 bases spanning the gap. Germline assignment: CDR1 SGHTA and CDR2 FQGTGA. The CDR3 sequence is CASGPDGQDTQYF. For the CDR3, the DNA is TGTGCCAGCGGCCCCGACGGTCAGGATACGCAGTATTTT.

A note on this clonotype: Compared with germline, one end of the junction differs, possibly owing to a read error. This chain links TRBV11-2 with TRBJ2-3; 10 bases match TRBD2. The CDR3 covers 16 residues. Germline CDR1 is SGHAT and CDR2 is FQNNGV. The CDR3 is CVSSPLGTSVTDTQYF. Here the CDR3 DNA reads TGTGTCAGCAGCCCGCTCGGGACTAGCGTAACAGATACGCAGTATTTT. The variable domain in full, completed from reference TRBV11-2 and TRBJ2-3, reads EAGVAQSPRYKIIEKRQSVAFWCNPISGHATLYWYQQILGQGPKLLIQFQNNGVVDDSQLPKDRFSAERLKGVDSTLKIQPAKLEDSAVYLCVSSPLGTSVTDTQYFGPGTRLTVL.

This clonotype was observed many times. CDR3 protein: CASSPIPGTGGADTQYF. The CDR3 bases are TGCGCCAGCAGCCCCATCCCCGGGACAGGGGGCGCAGATACGCAGTATTTT. The chain uses TRBV4-1 and TRBJ2-3, with 12 bases aligning to TRBD1. After removal of 4 bases from V and 4 bases from J, the junction contained 9 bases not matched to a gene. CDR1 MGHRA and CDR2 YSYEKL come from the germline V gene. This CDR3 region has 17 residues.

This clonotype was detected only once. This may stem from a read error, because a much larger clone lies one nucleotide away. The chain links TRBV12-3 or TRBV12-4 to TRBJ2-2; D is perhaps TRBD2 (5 bases). This CDR3 spans 11 amino acids. The CDR3 protein is CASSFFGELLF. As DNA, the CDR3 is TGTGCCAGCAGTTTTTTCGGGGAGCTGCTTTTT.

The rearrangement uses TRBV11-2 and TRBJ1-1, with 9 bases that match TRBD1. This CDR3 region has 16 residues. Germline V lookup: CDR1 SGHAT, CDR2 FQNNGV. V shed 5 bases and J 3 bases; nucleotides not matched to a gene: 10. This CDR3 is CASSIRTGGRDTEAFF. The CDR3 nucleotides are TGTGCCAGCAGCATTCGAACAGGGGGCCGGGACACTGAAGCTTTCTTT.

Concerning this clonotype itself: The CDR3 ends on some other residue instead of the conserved phenylalanine or tryptophan, so this is likely a read error. In nucleotides, the CDR3 is TGTGCCAGCAGTGCAGGTTCAACGACAGGCTCTGGAAACACCATATATTCT. Its translation is CASSAGSTTGSGNTIYS. The chain combines TRBV28 with TRBJ1-3; a weak D match, TRBD1 (6 bases). There are 17 residues in the CDR3. The germline V gene encodes CDR1 MDHEN and CDR2 SYDVKM. Trimming stripped 5 bases from V and 0 bases from J, with 17 bases between.

This clonotype has ten or more counts. The chain couples TRBV18 to TRBJ1-1; D gene uncertain. CDR1 and CDR2 (germline): KGHSH, LQKENI. V shed 2 bases and J shed 4 bases, with 8 bases lying between them. CDR3 length: 13 residues. The CDR3 region is CASSPGGLTEAFF. CDR3 DNA: TGTGCCAGCTCACCAGGAGGGCTCACTGAAGCTTTCTTT.

This clonotype was observed a few times. The gene calls are TRBV4-2 and TRBJ2-7, with TRBD2 matching over 10 bases. Germline V CDR1 and CDR2: LGHNA, YNFKEQ. The CDR3 sequence is 19 residues long. The V gene end was trimmed by 0 bases and the J gene end by 4 bases; junction bases not matched to a gene: 15. The CDR3 spells CASSQEIGVAGGRVYEQYF. The CDR3, as DNA: TGTGCCAGCAGCCAAGAGATAGGAGTAGCGGGAGGTAGAGTTTACGAGCAGTACTTC.

On this clonotype: This is likely a read error, given that the CDR3 carries no conserved phenylalanine or tryptophan at its end. The chain recombines TRBV4-1 with TRBJ1-2, with unresolved D. From germline, CDR1 is MGHRA and CDR2 YSYEKL. V lost 4 bases, J lost 8 bases, and 14 bases lay in between. This CDR3 has 13 amino acids. The CDR3 DNA sequence: TGCGCCAGCAGCCCCCGGACCTTGGACGGCTACACCATC. As protein: CASSPRTLDGYTI.

The rearrangement joins TRBV5-1 to TRBJ2-3; 8 bases line up with TRBD2. The CDR3 length is 17 residues. V shed 4 bases and J 1 base; nucleotides not matched to a gene: 11. Germline-derived CDR1 and CDR2 are SGHRS and YFSETQ. The CDR3 region is CASSGIVRGDGTDTQYF. The CDR3 bases are TGCGCCAGCAGCGGTATTGTGCGGGGGGACGGCACAGATACGCAGTATTTT. The full variable domain, its missing parts supplied by reference TRBV5-1 and TRBJ2-3, is KAGVTQTPRYLIKTRGQQVTLSCSPISGHRSVSWYQQTPGQGLQFLFEYFSETQRNKGNFPGRFSGRQFSNSRSEMNVSTLELGDSALYLCASSGIVRGDGTDTQYFGPGTRLTVL.